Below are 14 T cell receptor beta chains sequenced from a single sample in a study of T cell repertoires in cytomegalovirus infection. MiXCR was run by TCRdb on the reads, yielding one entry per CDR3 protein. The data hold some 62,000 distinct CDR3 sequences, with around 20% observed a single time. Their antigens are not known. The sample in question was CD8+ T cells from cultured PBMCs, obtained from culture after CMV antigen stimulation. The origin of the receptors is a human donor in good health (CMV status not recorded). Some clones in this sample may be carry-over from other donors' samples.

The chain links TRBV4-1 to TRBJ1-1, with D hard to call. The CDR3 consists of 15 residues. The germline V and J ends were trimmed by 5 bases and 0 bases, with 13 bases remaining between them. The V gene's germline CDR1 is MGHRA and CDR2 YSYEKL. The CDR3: CASSSLLGVNTEAFF. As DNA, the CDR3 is TGCGCCAGCAGCTCCCTGCTTGGGGTGAACACTGAAGCTTTCTTT.

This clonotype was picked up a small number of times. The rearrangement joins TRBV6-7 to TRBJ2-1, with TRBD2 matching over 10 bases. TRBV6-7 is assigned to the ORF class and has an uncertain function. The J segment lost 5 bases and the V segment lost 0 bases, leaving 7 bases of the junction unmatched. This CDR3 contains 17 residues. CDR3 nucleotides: TGTGCCAGCAGTTACTCGCGACGGACTAGCGGAGACAATGAGCAGTTCTTC. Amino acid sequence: CASSYSRRTSGDNEQFF.

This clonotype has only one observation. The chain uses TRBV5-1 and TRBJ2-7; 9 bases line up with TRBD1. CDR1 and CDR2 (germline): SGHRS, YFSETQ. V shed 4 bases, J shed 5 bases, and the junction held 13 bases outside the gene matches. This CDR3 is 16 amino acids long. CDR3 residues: CASSPRDRGIWNEQYF. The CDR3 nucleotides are TGCGCCAGCAGCCCTCGTGACAGGGGGATCTGGAACGAGCAGTACTTC.

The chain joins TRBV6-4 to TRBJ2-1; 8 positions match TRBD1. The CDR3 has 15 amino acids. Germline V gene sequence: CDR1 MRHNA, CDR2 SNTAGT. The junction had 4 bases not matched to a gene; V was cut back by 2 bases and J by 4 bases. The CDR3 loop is CASSDGGQAYNEQFF. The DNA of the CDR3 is TGTGCCAGCAGTGACGGGGGACAGGCATACAATGAGCAGTTCTTC.

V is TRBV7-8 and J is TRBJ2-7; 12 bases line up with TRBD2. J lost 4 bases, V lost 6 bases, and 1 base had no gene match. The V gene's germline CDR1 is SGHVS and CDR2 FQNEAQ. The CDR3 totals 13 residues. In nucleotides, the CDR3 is TGTGCCAGCAGTACTAGCGGGAGGTACGAGCAGTACTTC. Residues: CASSTSGRYEQYF.

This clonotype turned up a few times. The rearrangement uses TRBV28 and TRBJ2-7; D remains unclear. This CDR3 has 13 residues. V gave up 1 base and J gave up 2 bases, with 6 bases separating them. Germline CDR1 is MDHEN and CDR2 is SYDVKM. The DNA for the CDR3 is TGTGCCAGCAGTTTATATACGACCTACGAGCAGTACTTC. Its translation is CASSLYTTYEQYF. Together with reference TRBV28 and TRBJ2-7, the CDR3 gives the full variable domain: DVKVTQSSRYLVKRTGEKVFLECVQDMDHENMFWYRQDPGLGLRLIYFSYDVKMKEKGDIPEGYSVSREKKERFSLILESASTNQTSMYLCASSLYTTYEQYFGPGTRLTVT.

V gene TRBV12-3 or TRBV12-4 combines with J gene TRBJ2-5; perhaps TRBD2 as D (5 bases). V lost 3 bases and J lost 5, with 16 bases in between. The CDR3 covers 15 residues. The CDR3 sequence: CASSLLGAGGETQYF. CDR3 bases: TGTGCCAGCAGTTTGCTGGGCGCGGGCGGGGAGACCCAGTACTTC.

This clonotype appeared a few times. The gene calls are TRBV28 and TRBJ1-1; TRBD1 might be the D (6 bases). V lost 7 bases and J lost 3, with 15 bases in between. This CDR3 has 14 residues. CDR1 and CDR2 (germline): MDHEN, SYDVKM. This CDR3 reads CASNPLGGDTEAFF. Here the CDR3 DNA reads TGTGCCAGCAACCCCCTCGGGGGCGACACTGAAGCTTTCTTT. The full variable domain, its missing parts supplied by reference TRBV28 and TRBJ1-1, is DVKVTQSSRYLVKRTGEKVFLECVQDMDHENMFWYRQDPGLGLRLIYFSYDVKMKEKGDIPEGYSVSREKKERFSLILESASTNQTSMYLCASNPLGGDTEAFFGQGTRLTVV.

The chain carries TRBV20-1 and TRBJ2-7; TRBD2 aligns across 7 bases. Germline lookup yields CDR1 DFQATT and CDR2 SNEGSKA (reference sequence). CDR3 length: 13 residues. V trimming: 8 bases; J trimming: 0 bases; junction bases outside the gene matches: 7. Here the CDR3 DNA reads TGCAGTTCGACCGGGACTACCTCCTACGAGCAGTACTTC. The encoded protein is CSSTGTTSYEQYF.

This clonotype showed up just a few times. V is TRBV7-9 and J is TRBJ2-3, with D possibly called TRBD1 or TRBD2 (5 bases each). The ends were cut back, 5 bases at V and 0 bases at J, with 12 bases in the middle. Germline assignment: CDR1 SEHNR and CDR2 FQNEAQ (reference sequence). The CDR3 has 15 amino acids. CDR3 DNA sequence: TGTGCCAGCAGCGGGGACGGGTCTAGCACAGATACGCAGTATTTT. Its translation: CASSGDGSSTDTQYF.

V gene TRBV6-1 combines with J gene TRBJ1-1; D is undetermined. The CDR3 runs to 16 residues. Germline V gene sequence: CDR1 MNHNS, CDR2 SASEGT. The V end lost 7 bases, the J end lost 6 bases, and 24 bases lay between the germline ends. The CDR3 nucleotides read TGTGCCAGCACCCCCCGGTATTCGGATTATCTCCCTGAAGCTTTCTTT. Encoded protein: CASTPRYSDYLPEAFF.

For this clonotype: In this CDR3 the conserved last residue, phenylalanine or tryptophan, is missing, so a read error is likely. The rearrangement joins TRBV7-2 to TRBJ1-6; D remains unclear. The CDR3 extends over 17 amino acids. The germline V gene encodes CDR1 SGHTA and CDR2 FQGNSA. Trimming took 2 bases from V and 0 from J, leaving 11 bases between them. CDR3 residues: CASSLQGLSSYNSPLHL. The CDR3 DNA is TGTGCCAGCAGCTTACAAGGCCTGAGCTCCTATAATTCACCCCTCCACTTA.

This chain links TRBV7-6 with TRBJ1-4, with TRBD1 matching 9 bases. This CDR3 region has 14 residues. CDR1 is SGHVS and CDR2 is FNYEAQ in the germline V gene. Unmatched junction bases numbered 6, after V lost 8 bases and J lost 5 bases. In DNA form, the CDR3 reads TGTGCCAGCGGGGACAGGGATGGGAATGAAAAACTGTTTTTT. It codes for CASGDRDGNEKLFF.

In nucleotides, the CDR3 is TGTGCCAGCAGCATAAACCCCAGGGGGCCCGACAATGAGCAGTTCTTC. Translated: CASSINPRGPDNEQFF. V and J are TRBV7-2 and TRBJ2-1, with 8 nucleotides matching TRBD1. V lost 5 bases to trimming and J lost 5 bases; unmatched junction nucleotides: 11. Per germline, CDR1 SGHTA and CDR2 FQGNSA. There are 16 residues in the CDR3.